Given below is one T cell receptor (beta chain) in context. Antigen specificity is unknown. RNA was extracted with the RNeasy kit, and a quantity of about 0.45 to 1 ug was reverse transcribed using random hexamers. immunoSEQ multiplex PCR amplified TCR beta CDR3 across 54 Vbeta, 13 Jbeta. Each CDR3 protein is one row after TCRdb ran MiXCR on the immunoSEQ multiplex PCR reads. Of 100,000 to 150,000 distinct CDR3 sequences in the sample, 80% were seen once. This sample stems from a study of CD8 T cells in Susac syndrome. Whole-study results and caveats: It was acknowledged in the study that the number of individuals who were included in its TCR sequencing and HLA analysis was relatively small.

The V gene end was trimmed by 0 bases and the J gene end by 2 bases; junction bases not matched to a gene: 3. The CDR3 extends over 16 amino acids. Per the germline V gene, CDR1 is DFQATT and CDR2 is SNEGSKA (reference sequence). Sequenced material: CD8+ T cells from PBMCs. V is TRBV20-1 and J is TRBJ2-1, with TRBD1 matching over 11 bases. The TCR was taken from a human donor with multiple sclerosis. CDR3 nucleotides: TGCAGTGCTAGAGAATGGACAGGGGGCCCCTACAATGAGCAGTTCTTC. This gives the protein CSAREWTGGPYNEQFF.